The 32 T cell receptor beta chains given below trace back to one sample, sequenced in a study of blood T cells in healthy people across ages. Primers used in a second PCR of about 6 to 11 cycles were a sample-barcoded 5' primer and a J-beta primer mix. TCRdb analysed the 5' RACE reads with MiXCR anew, one entry per CDR3 protein. The table shows about a million distinct CDR3 sequences, with 51% occurring only once. Sample: blood. The source of these receptors is a woman in her sixties or seventies in good health.

This clonotype came up many times. This chain joins TRBV10-2 and TRBJ2-7; TRBD1 agrees at 8 bases. V lost 3 bases and J lost 2; bases outside the gene matches: 6. Germline CDR1 is WSHSY and CDR2 is SAAADI. The CDR3 has 15 residues. CDR3 in DNA: TGCGCCAGCAGTGATGGGGGGACAGGAGCCTACGAGCAGTACTTC. This sequence encodes CASSDGGTGAYEQYF.

Ten or more counts support this clonotype. The chain couples TRBV7-2 to TRBJ2-3; no clear D gene. Germline CDR1 is SGHTA and CDR2 is FQGNSA. V lost 5 bases to trimming and J lost 2 bases, with 8 bases between them. CDR3 length equals 13 residues. The CDR3 DNA sequence: TGTGCCAGCAGCCCTTACCCCACAGATACGCAGTATTTT. It yields the protein CASSPYPTDTQYF. The entire variable domain, with the rest obtained from reference TRBV7-2 and TRBJ2-3, is as follows: GAGVSQSPSNKVTEKGKDVELRCDPISGHTALYWYRQSLGQGLEFLIYFQGNSAPDKSGLPSDRFSAERTGGSVSTLTIQRTQQEDSAVYLCASSPYPTDTQYFGPGTRLTVL.

This sequence joins TRBV20-1 and TRBJ1-1, with D tentatively TRBD1 (6 bases). CDR3 size: 16 residues. The V end was cut by 0 bases, the J end by 6 bases, with 20 bases between. Germline V gene lookup returns CDR1 DFQATT and CDR2 SNEGSKA (reference sequence). CDR3 nucleotide sequence: TGCAGTGCTAGAGATCCTGGGGGCCGGTCCCGCGCTGAAGCTTTCTTT. Amino acids: CSARDPGGRSRAEAFF.

The gene calls are TRBV20-1 and TRBJ2-7, with TRBD1 as a possible D gene (6 bases). V was trimmed by 6 bases and J by 3 bases, leaving 21 bases between them. This CDR3 spans 15 amino acids. Germline CDR1 DFQATT, CDR2 SNEGSKA (reference sequence). The chain's CDR3 is CSATLRDIVGYEQYF. CDR3 sequence (DNA): TGCAGTGCCACCCTCCGGGACATAGTTGGCTACGAGCAGTACTTC.

This clonotype was seen only once. V is TRBV10-3 and J is TRBJ1-5; 12 nucleotides agree with TRBD1. CDR3 length equals 16 residues. Germline CDR1 and CDR2: ENHRY and SYGVKD. J gave up 6 bases and V 0 bases, and 3 bases lay outside the gene matches. The CDR3 DNA sequence: TGTGCCATCAGTGAGTCGGGACAGGGGGCAGGTCAGCCCCAGCATTTT. Its translation: CAISESGQGAGQPQHF.

The chain joins TRBV4-1 to TRBJ2-2; 7 nucleotides match TRBD2. The CDR3 is 17 amino acids. J gave up 3 bases and V 1 base, and 8 bases lay outside the gene matches. Germline assignment: CDR1 MGHRA and CDR2 YSYEKL. CDR3 residues: CASSQVDLGLHTGELFF. CDR3 bases: TGCGCCAGCAGCCAAGTCGACCTGGGACTACACACCGGGGAGCTGTTTTTT.

The V and J genes are TRBV28 and TRBJ2-1; 7 bases line up with TRBD2. The length of the CDR3 is 13 residues. The germline V gene encodes CDR1 MDHEN and CDR2 SYDVKM. Germline trimming cut 8 bases from V and 7 bases from J; bases unmatched to any gene: 8. CDR3 protein: CASESGTTNEQFF. In DNA, the CDR3 is TGTGCCAGCGAAAGCGGGACTACAAATGAGCAGTTCTTC.

This chain links TRBV4-1 with TRBJ2-3, with D possibly being TRBD2 (6 bases). The germline V gene has CDR1 MGHRA and CDR2 YSYEKL. V lost 1 base and J 8 bases, leaving 7 bases between the germline ends. The CDR3 totals 12 residues. The CDR3 is CASSQAGATQYF. The CDR3 DNA is TGCGCCAGCAGCCAAGCGGGAGCTACGCAGTATTTT.

This clonotype was counted once. J is TRBJ2-1 and V is TRBV7-9, with D tentatively TRBD1 or TRBD2 (5 bases each). The CDR3 consists of 13 residues. Looked up from germline, CDR1 is SEHNR and CDR2 is FQNEAQ (reference sequence). V lost 5 bases to trimming and J lost 4 bases, with 9 bases between them. The CDR3 nucleotides read TGTGCCAGCAGCGGGACCACGTACAATGAGCAGTTCTTC. As protein: CASSGTTYNEQFF.

The rearrangement uses TRBV15 and TRBJ2-7; TRBD2 is a possible D gene (5 bases). Germline CDR1 is LNHNV and CDR2 is YYDKDF (reference sequence). V was trimmed by 8 bases and J by 4 bases, leaving 15 bases between them. The CDR3 loop spans 13 amino acids. CDR3 residues: CATASGLGYEQYF. The CDR3 coding sequence is TGTGCCACCGCAAGCGGCTTAGGTTACGAGCAGTACTTC.

In the case of this clonotype: A junction boundary mismatches the germline segment, possibly from a read error. J is TRBJ2-6 and V is TRBV4-2; 8 nucleotides line up with TRBD2. This CDR3 spans 18 amino acids. The germline gives CDR1 LGHNA, CDR2 YNFKEQ. Written as DNA, the CDR3 is TGTACCAGCAGCCTCACGGGACTAGGGGACTCTGGGGCCAACGTCCTGACTTTC. The encoded protein is CTSSLTGLGDSGANVLTF.

The chain recombines TRBV12-3 or TRBV12-4 with TRBJ2-5, with D possibly being TRBD2 (6 bases). This CDR3 comprises 15 residues. Trimming left V 5 bases short and J 5 bases short, with 18 bases between. CDR3 loop: CASSPAGIDLETQYF. In DNA, the CDR3 is TGTGCCAGCAGTCCCGCGGGGATAGATTTGGAGACCCAGTACTTC.

The chain carries TRBV12-3 or TRBV12-4 and TRBJ1-2, with 8 bases lining up with TRBD1. The CDR3 runs to 15 residues. V trimming: 4 bases; J trimming: 1 base; junction bases outside the gene matches: 5. This CDR3 reads CASSSQTGGNYGYTF. In DNA, the CDR3 is TGTGCCAGCAGTTCCCAAACAGGGGGTAACTATGGCTACACCTTC.

The chain has TRBV20-1 and TRBJ1-1, with a weak D call TRBD1 (5 bases). Between the trimmed V and J ends, which lost 3 bases and 0 bases, there was a span of 8 bases. The V gene's germline CDR1 is DFQATT and CDR2 SNEGSKA (reference sequence). The CDR3 contains 13 residues. The DNA for the CDR3 is TGCAGTGCTAGGGGGGATATGAACACTGAAGCTTTCTTT. Translating gives CSARGDMNTEAFF.

V gene TRBV5-6 combines with J gene TRBJ1-6; D remains unclear. This CDR3 comprises 15 residues. V gave up 4 bases and J gave up 8 bases, with 16 bases separating them. The germline V gene encodes CDR1 SGHDT and CDR2 YYEEEE. CDR3 sequence (DNA): TGTGCCAGCAGCCCGTCGGGCAGTGGATATTCACCCCTCCACTTT. Protein sequence: CASSPSGSGYSPLHF.

This clonotype was observed a single time. The rearrangement uses TRBV10-3 and TRBJ2-7, with D perhaps assigned TRBD1 or TRBD2 (5 bases each). The CDR3 consists of 12 residues. Germline CDR1 ENHRY, CDR2 SYGVKD. Deletions cut 2 bases from V and 7 bases from J, with 9 bases between. The CDR3 region has the DNA TGTGCCATCAGTGAGGGGACCAATGAGCAGTACTTC. It is translated as CAISEGTNEQYF.

The CDR3 DNA sequence: TGTGCCAGCAGCTTAGGGGACTCGAAGACCCAGTACTTC. This codes for CASSLGDSKTQYF. This chain joins TRBV7-2 and TRBJ2-7; a possible D gene is TRBD2 (6 bases). The assigned J gene may be wrong: the sequence end matches TRBJ2-5 better. Germline V CDR1 and CDR2: SGHTA, FQGNSA. The CDR3 contains 13 residues.

A few counts support this clonotype. The V call is TRBV4-3, the J call TRBJ1-2; a weak D match, TRBD1 (6 bases). The germline V and J ends were trimmed by 3 bases and 7 bases, with 18 bases remaining between them. The V gene's germline CDR1 is LGHNA and CDR2 YSLEER. The CDR3 is 15 amino acids. The CDR3 DNA follows: TGCGCCAGCAGCCAGGTCCGAGGGGGGTTGGGTGGCTACACCTTC. Translated: CASSQVRGGLGGYTF.

The rearrangement uses TRBV7-8 and TRBJ2-3; 12 bases are a match to TRBD2. This CDR3 is built from 19 residues. Germline CDR1 is SGHVS and CDR2 is FQNEAQ. Trimming at V came to 3 bases and at J to 5 bases, leaving 15 bases not matched to a gene. CDR3 loop: CASSFWTSGEDYALDTQYF. CDR3 in DNA: TGTGCCAGCAGCTTTTGGACTAGCGGGGAGGACTACGCCCTAGATACGCAGTATTTT.

The V and J genes are TRBV27 and TRBJ2-7; D is possibly TRBD1 or TRBD2 (6 bases each). V lost 9 bases and J lost 0, with 15 bases in between. In germline, CDR1 is MNHEY, CDR2 SMNVEV (reference sequence). The CDR3 contains 14 residues. The CDR3 is CASPWGDTSYEQYF. CDR3 coding DNA: TGTGCCAGTCCTTGGGGGGACACCTCCTACGAGCAGTACTTC.

The chain joins TRBV6-1 to TRBJ2-3, with D possibly being TRBD2 (6 bases). V was shortened by 8 bases and J by 1 base, with 10 bases between the two germline ends. This CDR3 contains 13 residues. CDR1 and CDR2 from the germline V gene are MNHNS and SASEGT. The CDR3: CASGGLRTDTQYF. CDR3 in DNA: TGTGCCAGCGGGGGACTCCGCACAGATACGCAGTATTTT.

CDR3 bases: TGTGCCATCAGCCCTGGTGGGGGCCCACTTGAAGCTTTCTTT. Translation: CAISPGGGPLEAFF. The rearrangement uses TRBV10-3 and TRBJ1-1, with D perhaps TRBD1 (6 bases). The V gene lost 6 bases and the J gene lost 7 bases, with 18 bases spanning the gap. Germline CDR1 and CDR2: ENHRY and SYGVKD. The CDR3 is made up of 14 amino acids.

The genes are TRBV30 and TRBJ2-7; D remains unclear. CDR1 and CDR2 (germline): GTSNPN, SVGIG (reference sequence). This CDR3 is 13 amino acids long. V was pared by 2 bases and J by 9 bases, with 17 bases between. As DNA, the CDR3 is TGTGCCTGGAGTTCTGGGCTTGAGGTTGGGCAGTACTTC. Residues: CAWSSGLEVGQYF.

The J gene is TRBJ2-6, the V gene TRBV20-1; 7 positions match TRBD1. The CDR3 runs to 14 residues. V lost 4 bases, J lost 2 bases, and 2 bases stayed unmatched. In germline, CDR1 is DFQATT, CDR2 SNEGSKA (reference sequence). CDR3 coding DNA: TGCAGTGCTATCAGGGGGACTGGGGCCAACGTCCTGACTTTC. Translation gives CSAIRGTGANVLTF.

For this clonotype: At one of its ends the junction is not consistent with the germline gene, which may arise from a read error. The gene calls are TRBV10-3 and TRBJ2-1; maybe TRBD2 (5 bases). Germline CDR1 is ENHRY and CDR2 is SYGVKD. The CDR3 runs to 15 residues. CDR3 protein: CAISELSEGYNEQFF. DNA for the CDR3: TGTGCCATCAGTGAGCTCTCCGAGGGATACAACGAGCAGTTCTTC.

V usage is TRBV2 and J usage is TRBJ2-7; a possible D gene is TRBD1 (6 bases). V dropped 6 bases and J dropped 4 bases, with 16 bases sitting between them. The germline V gene has CDR1 SNHLY and CDR2 FYNNEI. This CDR3 has 14 amino acids. CDR3 nucleotide sequence: TGTGCCAGCAGGAACAGGGTTAAAGGGTACGAGCAGTACTTC. It translates to CASRNRVKGYEQYF.

This clonotype was detected once. A much larger clone lies a single base off, so this may be a read error. The chain joins TRBV6-5 to TRBJ1-2, with 7 bases fitting TRBD1. The CDR3 is made up of 13 amino acids. Germline CDR1 reads MNHEY; CDR2 reads SVGAGI. J was trimmed by 1 base and V by 6 bases; bases with no gene match: 2. CDR3 loop: CASRRDSNYGYTF. CDR3 in DNA: TGTGCCAGCAGACGGGACAGTAACTATGGCTACACCTTC.

This clonotype was seen ten or more times. This rearrangement joins TRBV27 to TRBJ2-3; TRBD2 aligns across 10 bases. The germline V gene encodes CDR1 MNHEY and CDR2 SMNVEV (reference sequence). The CDR3 is 14 amino acids. J lost 8 bases, V lost 5 bases, and 7 bases had no gene match. CDR3 sequence: CASSPRLAGRTQYF. The CDR3 nucleotides are TGTGCCAGCAGTCCGAGACTAGCGGGTCGTACGCAGTATTTT.

Turning to this clonotype: A read error may be the cause here, since a much bigger clone is one base away. The DNA is left out, because the CDR3 cannot be placed on it with certainty; the CDR3 is given as TCRdb lists it. V usage is TRBV30 and J usage is TRBJ1-6; the table's D gene call, TRBD1, was not cross checked with the DNA. Germline loops: CDR1 GTSNPN, CDR2 SVGIG (reference sequence). The CDR3 extends over 16 residues, inclusive of both ends. The CDR3 loop reads CAWSVGGGTQNSPLRF.

J is TRBJ2-7 and V is TRBV6-1; D is perhaps TRBD1 (6 bases). V was clipped by 0 bases and J by 7 bases, with 13 bases between them. The CDR3 loop spans 14 amino acids. Germline lookup yields CDR1 MNHNS and CDR2 SASEGT. CDR3: CASSEALGQGEQYF. The CDR3 coding sequence is TGTGCCAGCAGTGAAGCGCTAGGGCAGGGGGAGCAGTACTTC.

J is TRBJ1-2 and V is TRBV20-1; 9 bases line up with TRBD1. The CDR3 covers 15 residues. V gave up 0 bases and J gave up 0 bases; unmatched junction bases: 2. The germline CDR1 and CDR2 sequences are DFQATT and SNEGSKA (reference sequence). For the CDR3, the DNA is TGCAGTGCTAGAGATTGGACAGGGGCTAACTATGGCTACACCTTC. As protein: CSARDWTGANYGYTF.

The rearrangement links TRBV14 to TRBJ1-1; D gene ambiguous. This CDR3 has 14 amino acids. Trimming pared 0 bases from V and 1 base from J, leaving 6 bases between. CDR1 and CDR2 (germline): SGHDN, FVKESK. CDR3 protein: CASSQEVRNTEAFF. CDR3 coding DNA: TGTGCCAGCAGCCAAGAAGTAAGGAACACTGAAGCTTTCTTT.